In its sample, the clone carrying this TCR beta chain was seen once. The data stem from a study of blood T cells in healthy people across ages. The junction had 13 bases not matched to a gene; V was cut back by 6 bases and J by 5 bases. The CDR3 spans 16 residues. The V gene's germline CDR1 is MNHEY and CDR2 SVGAGI. A J-beta primer mix and a sample-barcoded 5' primer were used in a second PCR of roughly 6 to 11 cycles. Using its own MiXCR run on the 5' RACE reads, TCRdb lists one record per CDR3 protein. The sample carries about 1.4 million distinct CDR3 sequences, around 55% recorded once. V gene TRBV6-5 combines with J gene TRBJ2-7, with TRBD1 matching 10 bases. The sample taken for sequencing was blood. The sequence was collected from a man aged 18-30 years in good health. The CDR3 protein is CASSPSRQGATDEQYF. In DNA form, the CDR3 reads TGTGCCAGCAGCCCCTCAAGACAGGGGGCAACCGACGAGCAGTACTTC.